This entry is about one TCR beta chain. Its specificity is unknown. The data belong to a study of radiotherapy plus CTLA-4 blockade in lung cancer. In the study overall: Objective responses were documented in about 20% of patients, with disease control in roughly 30%.

Study-level points and caveats: Subsequent to radiotherapy plus ipilimumab, tumor-derived TCR clones underwent expansion in blood.

This CDR3 spans 13 amino acids. The germline V gene has CDR1 KGHSH and CDR2 LQKENI. Trimming took 5 bases from V and 5 from J, leaving 10 bases between them. CTLA-4 blockade with ipilimumab, together with focal radiation, was given to patients with chemo-refractory metastatic non-small-cell lung cancer. Sequencing was performed with immunoSEQ multiplex PCR; in TCRdb, only in-frame clones are kept and a portion is missing. The repertoire consists of approximately 99,000 clones, with around 88% occurring once and the leading ten covering 4.5% to 5%. The V gene is TRBV18, the J gene TRBJ1-5; D is undetermined. The clonotype originates from a human donor with non-small cell lung cancer that progressed on radiotherapy plus ipilimumab. Sequencing was performed on peripheral blood, taken from a patient treated with radiotherapy plus ipilimumab. CDR3 coding DNA: TGTGCCAGCTCATCCGCTTACGATCAGCCCCAGCATTTT. The encoded protein is CASSSAYDQPQHF.